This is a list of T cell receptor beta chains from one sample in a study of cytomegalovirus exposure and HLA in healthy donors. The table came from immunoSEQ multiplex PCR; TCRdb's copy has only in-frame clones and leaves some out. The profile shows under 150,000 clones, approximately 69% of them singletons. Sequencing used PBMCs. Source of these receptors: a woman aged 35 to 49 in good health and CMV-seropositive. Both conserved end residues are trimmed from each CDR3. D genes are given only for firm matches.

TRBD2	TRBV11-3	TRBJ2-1	ASSLGSTSGSFNEQF
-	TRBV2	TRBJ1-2	ASSPEGGRPYGYT
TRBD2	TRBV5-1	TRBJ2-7	ASSYRTSGRGDEQY
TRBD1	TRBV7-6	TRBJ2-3	ASSLGTGGGTDTQY
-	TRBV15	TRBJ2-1	ATSRDGAHYNEQF
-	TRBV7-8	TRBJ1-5	ASSLGRGINQPQH
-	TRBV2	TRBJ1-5	ASSLSTEVLQPQH
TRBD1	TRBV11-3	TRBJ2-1	ASSLMRGRSNEQF
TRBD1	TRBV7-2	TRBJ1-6	ASSPRTGTSPLH
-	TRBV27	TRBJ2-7	ASRRPPYEQY
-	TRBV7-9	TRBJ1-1	ASRPPGWNTEAF
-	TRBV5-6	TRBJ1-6	ASSPGGISPLH
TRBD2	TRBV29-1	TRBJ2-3	SVDGAGRGPDTQY
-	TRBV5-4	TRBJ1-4	ASSRSQGEKLF
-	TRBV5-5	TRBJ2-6	ASSFVRSGANVLT
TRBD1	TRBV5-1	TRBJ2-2	ASSPGDSANTGELF
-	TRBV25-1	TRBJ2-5	ASSDLPTQY
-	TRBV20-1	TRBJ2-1	SARKQEQF
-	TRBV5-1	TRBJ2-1	ASSLGSNYYNEQF
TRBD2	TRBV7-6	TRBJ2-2	ASSRGLADTFRTGELF
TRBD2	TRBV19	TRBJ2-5	ASSIFSGASGETQY
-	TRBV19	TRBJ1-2	ASSRSNYGYT
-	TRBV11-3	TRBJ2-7	ASSLLGGWSYEQY
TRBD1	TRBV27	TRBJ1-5	ASRRTGIYSNQPQH
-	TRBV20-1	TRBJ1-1	SAPQETEAF
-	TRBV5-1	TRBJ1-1	ASSFTVLNTEAF
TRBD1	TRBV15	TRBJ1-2	ATSRDDDQTGAFYGYT
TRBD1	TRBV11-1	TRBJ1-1	ASSKSGSGGWGNTEAF
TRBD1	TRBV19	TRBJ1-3	ASSPIDRAGNTIY
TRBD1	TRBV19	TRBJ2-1	ASSMSGTGYWNEQF
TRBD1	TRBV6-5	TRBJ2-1	ASSPGTEGTQQF
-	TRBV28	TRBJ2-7	ASSPPEYEQY
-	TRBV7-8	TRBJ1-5	ASSAGAGQPQH
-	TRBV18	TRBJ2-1	ASSDAAFSYNEQF
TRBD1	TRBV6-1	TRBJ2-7	ASTRTGLTYEQY
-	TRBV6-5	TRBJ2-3	ASSYSRSTDTQY
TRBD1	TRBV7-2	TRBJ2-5	ASSSLDREPETQY
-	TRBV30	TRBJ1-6	AWSVLSPLH
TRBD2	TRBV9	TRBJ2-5	ASSSRDRLAARETQY
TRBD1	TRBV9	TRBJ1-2	ASSEGGVYGYT
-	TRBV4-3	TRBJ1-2	ASSQEVDFGGLWGYT